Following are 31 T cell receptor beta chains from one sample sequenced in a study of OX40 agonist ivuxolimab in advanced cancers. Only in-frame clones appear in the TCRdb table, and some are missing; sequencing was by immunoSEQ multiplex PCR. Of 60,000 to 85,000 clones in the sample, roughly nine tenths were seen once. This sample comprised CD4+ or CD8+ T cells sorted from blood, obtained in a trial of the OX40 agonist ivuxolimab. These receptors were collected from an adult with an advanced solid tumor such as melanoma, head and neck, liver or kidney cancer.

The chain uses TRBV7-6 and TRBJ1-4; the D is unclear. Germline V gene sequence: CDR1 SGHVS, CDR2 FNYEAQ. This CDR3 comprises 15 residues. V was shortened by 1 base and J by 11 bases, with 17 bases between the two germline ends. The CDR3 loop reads CASSLVPGGNVKLFF. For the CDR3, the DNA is TGTGCCAGCAGCTTAGTCCCTGGAGGAAATGTTAAACTGTTTTTT.

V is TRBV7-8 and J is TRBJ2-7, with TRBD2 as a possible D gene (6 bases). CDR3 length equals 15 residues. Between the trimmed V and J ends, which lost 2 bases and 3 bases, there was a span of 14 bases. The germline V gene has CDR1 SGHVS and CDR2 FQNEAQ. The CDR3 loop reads CASSLLGGSLYEQYF. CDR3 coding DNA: TGTGCCAGCAGCTTATTAGGAGGGAGCCTCTACGAGCAGTACTTC.

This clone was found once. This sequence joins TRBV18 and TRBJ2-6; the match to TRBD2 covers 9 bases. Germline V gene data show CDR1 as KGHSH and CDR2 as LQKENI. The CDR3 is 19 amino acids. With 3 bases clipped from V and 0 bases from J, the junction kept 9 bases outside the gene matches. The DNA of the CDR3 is TGTGCCAGCTCACCCCGGTCCGCGGGAGGGCCCTCTGGGGCCAACGTCCTGACTTTC. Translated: CASSPRSAGGPSGANVLTF.

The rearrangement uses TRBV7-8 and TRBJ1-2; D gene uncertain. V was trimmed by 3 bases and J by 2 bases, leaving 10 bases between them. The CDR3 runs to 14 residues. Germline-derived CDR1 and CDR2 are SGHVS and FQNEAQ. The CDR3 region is CASSFRSSNYGYTF. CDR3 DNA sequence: TGTGCCAGCAGCTTCAGAAGCTCAAACTATGGCTACACCTTC.

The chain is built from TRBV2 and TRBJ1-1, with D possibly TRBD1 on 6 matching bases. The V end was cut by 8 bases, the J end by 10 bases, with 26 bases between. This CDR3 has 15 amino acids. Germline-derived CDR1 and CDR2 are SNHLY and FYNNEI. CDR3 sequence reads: CASLEGGRSNSGAFF. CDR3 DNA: TGTGCCAGCCTGGAGGGGGGCCGCTCAAACTCGGGAGCTTTCTTT.

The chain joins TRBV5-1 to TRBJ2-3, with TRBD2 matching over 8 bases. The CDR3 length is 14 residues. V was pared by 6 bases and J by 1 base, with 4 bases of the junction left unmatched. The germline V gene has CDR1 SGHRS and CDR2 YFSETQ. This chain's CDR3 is CASTETSGTDTQYF. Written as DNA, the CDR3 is TGCGCCAGCACTGAGACTAGCGGCACAGATACGCAGTATTTT.

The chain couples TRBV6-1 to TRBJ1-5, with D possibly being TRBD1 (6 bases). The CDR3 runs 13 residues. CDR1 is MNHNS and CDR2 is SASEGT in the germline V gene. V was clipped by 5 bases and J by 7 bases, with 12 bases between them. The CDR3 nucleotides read TGTGCCAGCAGTACAGGGTTTCTCCAGCCCCAGCATTTT. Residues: CASSTGFLQPQHF.

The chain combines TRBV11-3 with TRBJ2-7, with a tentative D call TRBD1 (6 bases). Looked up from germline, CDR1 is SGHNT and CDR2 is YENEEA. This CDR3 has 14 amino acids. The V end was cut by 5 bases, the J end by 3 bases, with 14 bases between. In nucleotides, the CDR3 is TGTGCCAGCAGCCCGACAGGACCCCGCTACGAGCAGTACTTC. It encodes CASSPTGPRYEQYF.

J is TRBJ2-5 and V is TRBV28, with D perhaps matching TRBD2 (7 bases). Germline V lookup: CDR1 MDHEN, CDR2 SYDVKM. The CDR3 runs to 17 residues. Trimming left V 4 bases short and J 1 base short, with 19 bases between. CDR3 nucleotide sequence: TGTGCCAGCAGTTCCCCTGGGGGCCGGGAGGTCCAAGAGACCCAGTACTTC. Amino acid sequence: CASSSPGGREVQETQYF.

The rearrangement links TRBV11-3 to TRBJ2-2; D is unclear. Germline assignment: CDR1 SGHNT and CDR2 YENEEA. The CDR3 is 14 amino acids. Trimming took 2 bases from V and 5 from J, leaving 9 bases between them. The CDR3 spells CASSLLAGTGELFF. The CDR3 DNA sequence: TGTGCCAGCAGCTTACTGGCCGGGACCGGGGAGCTGTTTTTT.

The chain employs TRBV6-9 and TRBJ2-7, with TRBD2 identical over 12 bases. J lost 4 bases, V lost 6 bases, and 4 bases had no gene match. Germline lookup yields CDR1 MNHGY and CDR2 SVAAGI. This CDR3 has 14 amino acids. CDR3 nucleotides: TGTGCCAGCAGCCAGACTAGCGGGAGATACGAGCAGTACTTC. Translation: CASSQTSGRYEQYF.

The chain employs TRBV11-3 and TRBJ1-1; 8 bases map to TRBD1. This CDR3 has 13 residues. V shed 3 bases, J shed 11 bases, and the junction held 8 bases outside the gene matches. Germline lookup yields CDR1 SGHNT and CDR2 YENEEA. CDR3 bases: TGTGCCAGCAGCTTGTCCAGGGGGCCTTTGGCTTTCTTT. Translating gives CASSLSRGPLAFF.

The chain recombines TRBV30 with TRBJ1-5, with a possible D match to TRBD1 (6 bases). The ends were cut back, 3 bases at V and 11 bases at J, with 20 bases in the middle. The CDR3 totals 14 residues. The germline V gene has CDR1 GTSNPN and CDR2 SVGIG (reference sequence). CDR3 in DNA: TGTGCCTGGAGCGACCAGGGGATCGAGTCGGCCCAGCATTTT. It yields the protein CAWSDQGIESAQHF.

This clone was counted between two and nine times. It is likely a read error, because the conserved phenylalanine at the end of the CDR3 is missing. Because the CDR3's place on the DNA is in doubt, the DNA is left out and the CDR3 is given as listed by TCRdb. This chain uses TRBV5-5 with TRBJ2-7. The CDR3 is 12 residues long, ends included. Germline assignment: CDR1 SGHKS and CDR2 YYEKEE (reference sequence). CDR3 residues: CASSLDRGRPLL.

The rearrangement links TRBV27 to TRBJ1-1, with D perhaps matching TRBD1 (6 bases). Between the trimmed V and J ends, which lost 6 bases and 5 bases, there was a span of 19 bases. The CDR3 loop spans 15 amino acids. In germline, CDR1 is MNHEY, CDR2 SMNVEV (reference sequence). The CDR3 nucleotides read TGTGCCAGCAGCAGTGGTACGGGGGGCTATACTGAAGCTTTCTTT. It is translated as CASSSGTGGYTEAFF.

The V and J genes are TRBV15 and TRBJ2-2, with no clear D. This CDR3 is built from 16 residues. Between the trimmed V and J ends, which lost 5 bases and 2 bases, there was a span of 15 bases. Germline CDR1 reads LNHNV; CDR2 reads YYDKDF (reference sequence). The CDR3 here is CATSSHPGDNTGELFF. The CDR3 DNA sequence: TGTGCCACCAGCTCACACCCCGGCGACAACACCGGGGAGCTGTTTTTT. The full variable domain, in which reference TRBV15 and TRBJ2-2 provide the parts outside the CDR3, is DAMVIQNPRYQVTQFGKPVTLSCSQTLNHNVMYWYQQKSSQAPKLLFHYYDKDFNNEADTPDNFQSRRPNTSFCFLDIRSPGLGDTAMYLCATSSHPGDNTGELFFGEGSRLTVL.

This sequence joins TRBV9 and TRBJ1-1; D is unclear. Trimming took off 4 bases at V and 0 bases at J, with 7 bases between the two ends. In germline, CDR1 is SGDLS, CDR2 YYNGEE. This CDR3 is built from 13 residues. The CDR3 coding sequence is TGTGCCAGCAGCCTACGGATGAACACTGAAGCTTTCTTT. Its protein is CASSLRMNTEAFF.

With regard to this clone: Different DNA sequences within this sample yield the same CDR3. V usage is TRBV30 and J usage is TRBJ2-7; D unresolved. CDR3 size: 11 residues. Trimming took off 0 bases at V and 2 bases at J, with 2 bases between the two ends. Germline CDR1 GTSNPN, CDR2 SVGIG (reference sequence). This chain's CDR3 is CAWSVAYEQYF. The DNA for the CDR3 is TGTGCCTGGAGTGTGGCCTACGAGCAGTACTTC.

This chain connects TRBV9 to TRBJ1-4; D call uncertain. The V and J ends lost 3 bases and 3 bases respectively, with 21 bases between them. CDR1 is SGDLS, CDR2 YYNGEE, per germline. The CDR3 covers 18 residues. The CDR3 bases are TGTGCCAGCAGCGACCCTCGGGCGGATCCAGAACCTAATGAAAAACTGTTTTTT. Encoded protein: CASSDPRADPEPNEKLFF.

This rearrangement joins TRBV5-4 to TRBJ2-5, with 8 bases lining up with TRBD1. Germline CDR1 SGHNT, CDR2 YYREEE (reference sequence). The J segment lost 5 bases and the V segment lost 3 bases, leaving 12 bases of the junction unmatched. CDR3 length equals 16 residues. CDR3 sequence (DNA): TGTGCCAGCAGCTCGACAATCGGACAGGGCTGGGAGACCCAGTACTTC. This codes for CASSSTIGQGWETQYF. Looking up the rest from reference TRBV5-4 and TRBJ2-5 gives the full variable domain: ETGVTQSPTHLIKTRGQQVTLRCSSQSGHNTVSWYQQALGQGPQFIFQYYREEENGRGNFPPRFSGLQFPNYSSELNVNALELDDSALYLCASSSTIGQGWETQYFGPGTRLLVL.

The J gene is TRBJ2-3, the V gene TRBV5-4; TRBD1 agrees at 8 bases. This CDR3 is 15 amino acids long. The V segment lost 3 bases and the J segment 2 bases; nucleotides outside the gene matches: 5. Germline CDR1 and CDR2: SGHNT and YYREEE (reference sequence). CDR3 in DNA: TGTGCCAGCAGCTCGGACAGGGATCACACAGATACGCAGTATTTT. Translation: CASSSDRDHTDTQYF. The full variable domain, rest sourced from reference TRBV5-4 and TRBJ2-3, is ETGVTQSPTHLIKTRGQQVTLRCSSQSGHNTVSWYQQALGQGPQFIFQYYREEENGRGNFPPRFSGLQFPNYSSELNVNALELDDSALYLCASSSDRDHTDTQYFGPGTRLTVL.

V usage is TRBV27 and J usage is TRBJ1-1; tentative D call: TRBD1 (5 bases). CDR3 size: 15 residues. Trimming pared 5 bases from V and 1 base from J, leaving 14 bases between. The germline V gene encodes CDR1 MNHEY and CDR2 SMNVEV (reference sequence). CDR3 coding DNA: TGTGCCAGCAGTCCTTGGGGAGGGGAGAACACTGAAGCTTTCTTT. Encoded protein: CASSPWGGENTEAFF.

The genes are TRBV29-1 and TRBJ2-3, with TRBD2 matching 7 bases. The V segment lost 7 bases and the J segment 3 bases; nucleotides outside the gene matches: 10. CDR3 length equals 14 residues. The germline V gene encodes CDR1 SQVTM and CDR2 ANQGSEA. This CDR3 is CSARRGVGTDTQYF. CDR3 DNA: TGCAGCGCCCGCCGGGGGGTAGGTACAGATACGCAGTATTTT.

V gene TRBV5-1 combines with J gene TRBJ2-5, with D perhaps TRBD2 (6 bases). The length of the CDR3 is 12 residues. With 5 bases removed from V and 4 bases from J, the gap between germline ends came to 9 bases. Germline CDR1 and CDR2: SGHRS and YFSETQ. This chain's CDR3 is CASRGGGETQYF. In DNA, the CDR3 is TGCGCCAGCAGGGGGGGAGGAGAGACCCAGTACTTC.

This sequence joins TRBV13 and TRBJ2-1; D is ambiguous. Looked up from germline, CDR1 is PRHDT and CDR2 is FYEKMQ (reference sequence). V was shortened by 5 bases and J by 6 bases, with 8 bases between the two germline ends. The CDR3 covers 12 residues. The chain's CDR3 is CASSGVTNEQFF. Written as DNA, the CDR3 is TGTGCCAGCAGCGGAGTTACCAATGAGCAGTTCTTC.

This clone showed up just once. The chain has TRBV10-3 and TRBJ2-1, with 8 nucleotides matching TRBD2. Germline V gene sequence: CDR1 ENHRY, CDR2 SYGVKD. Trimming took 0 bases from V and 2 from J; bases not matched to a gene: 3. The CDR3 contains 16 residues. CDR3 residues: CAISESVGRAYNEQFF. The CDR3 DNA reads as TGTGCCATCAGTGAGTCGGTCGGGAGGGCCTACAATGAGCAGTTCTTC.

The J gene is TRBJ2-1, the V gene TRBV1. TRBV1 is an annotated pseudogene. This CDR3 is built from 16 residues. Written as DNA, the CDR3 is TGCACCAGCAGCCAAGCCGGGCTCCCTTGCGGCAATGAGCAGTTCTTC. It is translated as CTSSQAGLPCGNEQFF.

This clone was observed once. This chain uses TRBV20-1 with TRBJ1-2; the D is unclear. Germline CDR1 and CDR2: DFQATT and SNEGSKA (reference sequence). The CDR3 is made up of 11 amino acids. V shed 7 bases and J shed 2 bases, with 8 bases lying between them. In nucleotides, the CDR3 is TGCAGTGTCGCAGTCAACTATGGCTACACCTTC. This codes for CSVAVNYGYTF.

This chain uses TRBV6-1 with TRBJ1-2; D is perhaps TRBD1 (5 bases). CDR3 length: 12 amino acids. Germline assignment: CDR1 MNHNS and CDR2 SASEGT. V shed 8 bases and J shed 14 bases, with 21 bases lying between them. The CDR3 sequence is CASAGTPSVGTF. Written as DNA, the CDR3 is TGTGCCAGCGCTGGGACTCCCTCGGTCGGTACCTTC.

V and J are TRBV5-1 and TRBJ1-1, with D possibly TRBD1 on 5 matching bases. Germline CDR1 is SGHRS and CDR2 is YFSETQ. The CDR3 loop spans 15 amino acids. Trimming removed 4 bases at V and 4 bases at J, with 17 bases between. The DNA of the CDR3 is TGCGCCAGCAGCCTTGGATCAGGGAGGGCCACTGAAGCTTTCTTT. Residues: CASSLGSGRATEAFF.

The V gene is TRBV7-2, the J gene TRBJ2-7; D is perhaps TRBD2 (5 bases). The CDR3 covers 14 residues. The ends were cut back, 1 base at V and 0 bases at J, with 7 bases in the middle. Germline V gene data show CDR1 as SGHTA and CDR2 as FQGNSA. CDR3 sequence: CASSLDLASYEQYF. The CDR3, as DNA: TGTGCCAGCAGCTTAGACCTAGCCTCCTACGAGCAGTACTTC.